Shown below are 27 T cell receptor beta chains from a single sample sequenced in a study of T cell responses to AZD1222 COVID-19 vaccine. Only in-frame clones appear in the TCRdb table, and some are missing; sequencing was by immunoSEQ multiplex PCR. The sample lists approximately 110,000 clones; around 84% were seen once. The sample was peripheral blood, taken on day 0 of AZD1222 vaccination. These receptors came from an adult in good health.

The V call is TRBV18, the J call TRBJ1-5, with a weak D call TRBD1 (5 bases). Germline values: CDR1 KGHSH, CDR2 LQKENI. The CDR3 is 13 amino acids. Trimming cost V 10 bases and J 4 bases, with 14 bases left between them. As DNA, the CDR3 is TGTGCCACCCAATCGGGGGGGAATCAGCCCCAGCATTTT. It specifies CATQSGGNQPQHF.

The rearrangement joins TRBV30 to TRBJ2-5; 10 bases are shared with TRBD2. V gave up 7 bases and J gave up 5 bases; unmatched junction bases: 16. There are 16 residues in the CDR3. The germline V gene has CDR1 GTSNPN and CDR2 SVGIG (reference sequence). The CDR3 nucleotides are TGTGCCTCAAGCCGTGTGAGCGGGAGGGCCAGGGAGACCCAGTACTTC. Translation: CASSRVSGRARETQYF. Using reference TRBV30 and TRBJ2-5 for the parts outside the CDR3, the full variable domain is SQTIHQWPATLVQPVGSPLSLECTVEGTSNPNLYWYRQAAGRGLQLLFYSVGIGQISSEVPQNLSASRPQDRQFILSSKKLLLSDSGFYLCASSRVSGRARETQYFGPGTRLLVL.

The J gene is TRBJ1-6, the V gene TRBV5-4, with D perhaps matching TRBD1 (5 bases). CDR1 and CDR2 (germline): SGHNT, YYREEE (reference sequence). CDR3 length: 12 amino acids. V was shortened by 4 bases and J by 8 bases, with 7 bases between the two germline ends. Here the CDR3 reads CASSGRDSPLHF. As DNA, the CDR3 is TGTGCCAGCAGCGGCAGGGATTCACCCCTCCACTTT. The complete variable domain, with remaining parts taken from reference TRBV5-4 and TRBJ1-6, reads ETGVTQSPTHLIKTRGQQVTLRCSSQSGHNTVSWYQQALGQGPQFIFQYYREEENGRGNFPPRFSGLQFPNYSSELNVNALELDDSALYLCASSGRDSPLHFGNGTRLTVT.

V is TRBV6-5 and J is TRBJ2-2, with TRBD2 matching over 7 bases. V lost 7 bases, J lost 4 bases, and 9 bases stayed unmatched. Germline assignment: CDR1 MNHEY and CDR2 SVGAGI. CDR3 size: 15 residues. The CDR3, as DNA: TGTGCCAGCACGCGGGAGATGCGGGGCACCGGGGAGCTGTTTTTT. Translated: CASTREMRGTGELFF.

This chain connects TRBV20-1 to TRBJ2-5; no reliable D call. Germline V CDR1 and CDR2: DFQATT, SNEGSKA (reference sequence). The V gene lost 3 bases and the J gene lost 1 base, with 9 bases spanning the gap. CDR3 length: 13 amino acids. The CDR3 loop reads CSASRVGQETQYF. The CDR3 nucleotides are TGCAGTGCTAGTCGTGTGGGCCAAGAGACCCAGTACTTC.

This sequence joins TRBV6-5 and TRBJ1-1, with 8 bases that match TRBD1. Germline-derived CDR1 and CDR2 are MNHEY and SVGAGI. The ends lost 7 bases at V and 7 bases at J; junction bases unmatched: 8. The CDR3 runs 13 residues. The DNA of the CDR3 is TGTGCCAGCACAGGACAGGGCCTCCTTGAAGCTTTCTTT. This codes for CASTGQGLLEAFF.

This rearrangement joins TRBV3-1 (or the pseudogene TRBV3-2) to TRBJ1-1; D is ambiguous. The germline V gene has CDR1 LGHDT and CDR2 YNNKEL (reference sequence). The CDR3 contains 16 residues. Trimming took 0 bases from V and 1 from J, leaving 12 bases between them. This chain's CDR3 is CASSQDPTLRNTEAFF. In DNA form, the CDR3 reads TGTGCCAGCAGCCAAGATCCCACCCTTAGGAACACTGAAGCTTTCTTT.

This chain connects TRBV7-6 to TRBJ1-5; D possibly corresponds to TRBD1 (6 bases). Per the germline V gene, CDR1 is SGHVS and CDR2 is FNYEAQ. V gave up 4 bases and J gave up 1 base, with 17 bases separating them. CDR3 length equals 17 residues. The CDR3 DNA is TGTGCCAGCAGCTCAACCCCCCGGGGGCAGAGCAATCAGCCCCAGCATTTT. Translation gives CASSSTPRGQSNQPQHF.

The gene calls are TRBV27 and TRBJ1-1; D may be TRBD1 (5 bases). This CDR3 is built from 14 residues. CDR1 MNHEY and CDR2 SMNVEV come from the germline V gene (reference sequence). V lost 4 bases to trimming and J lost 4 bases, with 13 bases between them. The CDR3 region is CASSSPGSVTEAFF. In DNA form, the CDR3 reads TGTGCCAGCAGTTCCCCAGGGAGCGTCACTGAAGCTTTCTTT.

The V call is TRBV5-8, the J call TRBJ1-2; possibly TRBD1 for D (6 bases). The CDR3 is made up of 14 amino acids. Looked up from germline, CDR1 is SGHTS and CDR2 is YDEGEE. Trimming took off 0 bases at V and 3 bases at J, with 9 bases between the two ends. CDR3 nucleotide sequence: TGTGCCAGCAGCTTGGCGCCAGGGGACTATGGCTACACCTTC. This codes for CASSLAPGDYGYTF.

This clone appeared a single time. This chain joins TRBV27 and TRBJ2-3; 12 positions match TRBD2. The CDR3 covers 14 residues. With V trimmed by 3 bases and J by 6 bases, 1 base remained unmatched. Germline CDR1 and CDR2: MNHEY and SMNVEV (reference sequence). This chain's CDR3 is CASSFLAGGDTQYF. The CDR3 nucleotides read TGTGCCAGCAGTTTCCTAGCGGGAGGGGATACGCAGTATTTT.

The chain recombines TRBV7-6 with TRBJ2-7, with unresolved D. V was shortened by 1 base and J by 6 bases, with 10 bases between the two germline ends. This CDR3 contains 13 residues. Germline V CDR1 and CDR2: SGHVS, FNYEAQ. In nucleotides, the CDR3 is TGTGCCAGCAGCTTAGATGCCCCTGGCGAGCAGTACTTC. Protein: CASSLDAPGEQYF.

This chain links TRBV6-5 with TRBJ1-6, with 7 positions matching TRBD1. The CDR3 is made up of 16 amino acids. CDR1 MNHEY and CDR2 SVGAGI come from the germline V gene. Trimming took 2 bases from V and 9 from J; bases not matched to a gene: 10. CDR3 DNA sequence: TGTGCCAGCAGTTACGACCCCAGGGGGATGGGTTCACCCCTCCACTTT. Its translation: CASSYDPRGMGSPLHF.

This clone came up once. Written as DNA, the CDR3 is TGCGCCAGCAGCTCGGACAGGGCGTATGGCTACACCTTC. Translation gives CASSSDRAYGYTF. V and J are TRBV5-1 and TRBJ1-2; 8 bases map to TRBD1. The CDR3 contains 13 residues. Germline-derived CDR1 and CDR2 are SGHRS and YFSETQ. J lost 5 bases, V lost 3 bases, and 3 bases had no gene match.

This clone was counted a single time. The J gene is TRBJ2-1, the V gene TRBV27, with D perhaps given as TRBD1 or TRBD2 (5 bases each). CDR3 length: 15 amino acids. Trimming shortened V by 6 bases and J by 1 base, and 13 bases separated the two germline ends. Germline V gives CDR1 MNHEY, CDR2 SMNVEV (reference sequence). The CDR3 is CASRWGWASYNEQFF. The CDR3 nucleotides are TGTGCCAGCAGGTGGGGGTGGGCGTCCTACAATGAGCAGTTCTTC.

As regards this clone: One junction end does not reproduce the germline sequence, and a read error may be involved. The rearrangement joins TRBV7-9 to TRBJ1-2; 8 nucleotides line up with TRBD1. CDR1 is SEHNR and CDR2 is FQNEAQ in the germline V gene (reference sequence). The CDR3 extends over 13 amino acids. In nucleotides, the CDR3 is TGTGCCAGCAGCTTAGTTGGGACAGGACCTCCCGCCTTC. Encoded protein: CASSLVGTGPPAF.

This chain uses TRBV20-1 with TRBJ2-2; D may match TRBD1 or TRBD2 (5 bases each). This CDR3 is built from 13 residues. The germline CDR1 and CDR2 sequences are DFQATT and SNEGSKA (reference sequence). V was trimmed by 3 bases and J by 7 bases, leaving 12 bases between them. The CDR3 DNA is TGCAGTGCTAGTACGGTGAGGGGCGGGGAGCTGTTTTTT. This sequence encodes CSASTVRGGELFF.

The V and J genes are TRBV4-3 and TRBJ1-2, with unresolved D. Deletions cut 1 base from V and 14 bases from J, with 23 bases between. CDR1 and CDR2 (germline): LGHNA, YSLEER. The CDR3 runs 15 residues. CDR3 sequence (DNA): TGCGCCAGCAGCCAAGTAGGACCGCGGACCTATGGCTTGACCTTC. This gives the protein CASSQVGPRTYGLTF.

The J gene is TRBJ2-1, the V gene TRBV11-2; no firm D call. The CDR3 is 18 residues long. V was cut by 0 bases and J by 1 base, with 16 bases left in between. Per germline, CDR1 SGHAT and CDR2 FQNNGV. CDR3 sequence reads: CASSLEPRLDRSYNEQFF. DNA for the CDR3: TGTGCCAGCAGCTTAGAGCCCCGTCTAGATAGGTCCTACAATGAGCAGTTCTTC.

The chain carries TRBV18 and TRBJ1-1; D unresolved. CDR3 length: 13 amino acids. Germline CDR1 KGHSH, CDR2 LQKENI. V was trimmed by 5 bases and J by 6 bases, leaving 13 bases between them. CDR3 nucleotides: TGTGCCAGCTCAATCCAAGGTACCGCTGAAGCTTTCTTT. Translated, it gives CASSIQGTAEAFF.

The chain recombines TRBV19 with TRBJ2-7; 7 nucleotides match TRBD1. Looked up from germline, CDR1 is LNHDA and CDR2 is SQIVND (reference sequence). CDR3 size: 15 residues. With 5 bases clipped from V and 0 bases from J, the junction kept 7 bases outside the gene matches. The CDR3: CASSPTGSASYEQYF. In DNA form, the CDR3 reads TGTGCCAGTAGTCCGACAGGGTCGGCCTCCTACGAGCAGTACTTC.

This chain connects TRBV28 to TRBJ2-7; TRBD2 agrees at 7 bases. The CDR3 length is 15 residues. Germline V gene sequence: CDR1 MDHEN, CDR2 SYDVKM. J lost 6 bases, V lost 5 bases, and 13 bases had no gene match. The CDR3 region has the DNA TGTGCCAGCAGTCCAGGTGGGGGGGATCGTCGCGAGCAGTACTTC. Protein sequence: CASSPGGGDRREQYF.

This clone has just a few counts. The chain carries TRBV27 and TRBJ2-1; D possibly corresponds to TRBD2 (5 bases). CDR3 length equals 13 residues. V lost 5 bases and J lost 5, with 10 bases in between. CDR1 and CDR2 from the germline V gene are MNHEY and SMNVEV (reference sequence). The CDR3 DNA follows: TGTGCCAGCAGTCTTAGCGAGGACAATGAGCAGTTCTTC. This codes for CASSLSEDNEQFF.

The V gene is TRBV10-2, the J gene TRBJ1-5, with D uncertain. The V gene lost 4 bases and the J gene lost 6 bases, with 13 bases spanning the gap. Germline V lookup: CDR1 WSHSY, CDR2 SAAADI. This CDR3 is built from 14 residues. This chain's CDR3 is CASSGNSAFQPQHF. In DNA, the CDR3 is TGCGCCAGCAGTGGGAATTCGGCCTTTCAGCCCCAGCATTTT.

The J gene is TRBJ2-1, the V gene TRBV5-1; D is unclear. V lost 5 bases, J lost 5 bases, and 11 bases lay in between. This CDR3 has 13 residues. Germline CDR1 is SGHRS and CDR2 is YFSETQ. The CDR3 DNA sequence: TGCGCCAGCAGTGAGTGGGGTAACAATGAGCAGTTCTTC. Translation: CASSEWGNNEQFF.

V gene TRBV27 combines with J gene TRBJ1-1, with D unclear. The germline V gene has CDR1 MNHEY and CDR2 SMNVEV (reference sequence). CDR3 length: 14 amino acids. V lost 5 bases to trimming and J lost 0 bases, with 10 bases between them. CDR3 in DNA: TGTGCCAGCAGTCCCCGACCGGTGAACACTGAAGCTTTCTTT. Translated, it gives CASSPRPVNTEAFF.

The genes are TRBV9 and TRBJ1-1; D may be TRBD1 (6 bases). Trimming took off 2 bases at V and 7 bases at J, with 18 bases between the two ends. Germline V CDR1 and CDR2: SGDLS, YYNGEE. This CDR3 spans 15 amino acids. CDR3 bases: TGTGCCAGCAGCGTGTCCTTCGGGGGCGAGGGTGAAGCTTTCTTT. Its translation is CASSVSFGGEGEAFF.